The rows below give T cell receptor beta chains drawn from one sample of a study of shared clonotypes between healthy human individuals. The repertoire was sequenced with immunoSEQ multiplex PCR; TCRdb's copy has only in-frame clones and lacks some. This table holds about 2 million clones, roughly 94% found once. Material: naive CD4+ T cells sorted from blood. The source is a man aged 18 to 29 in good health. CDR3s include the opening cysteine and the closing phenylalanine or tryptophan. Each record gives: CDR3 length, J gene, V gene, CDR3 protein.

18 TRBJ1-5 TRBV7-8 CASSLAQRGGGSNQPQHF
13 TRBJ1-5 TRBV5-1 CASSVYRGQPQHF
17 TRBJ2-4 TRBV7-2 CASSPGQGGGSKNIQYF
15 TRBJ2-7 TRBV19 CASSTAGTSGYEQYF
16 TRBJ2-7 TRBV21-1 CASSKVWTGGTPEQYF
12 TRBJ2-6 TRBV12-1 CASSLGPRPLTF
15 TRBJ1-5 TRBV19 CASSGQPFPNQPQHF
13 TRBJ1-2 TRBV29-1 CSVDRQGNYGYTF
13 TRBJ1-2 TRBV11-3 CASSLAQALSYTF
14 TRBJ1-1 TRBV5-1 CASSLERKNTEAFF
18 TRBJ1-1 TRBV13 CASSPGSPWTGWDTEAFF
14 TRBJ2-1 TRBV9 CASSRTVEYNEQFF
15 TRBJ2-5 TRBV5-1 CASSLEPRVKETQYF
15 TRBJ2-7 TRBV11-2 CASSRLAEATYEQYF
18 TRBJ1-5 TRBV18 CASSPRGFTGVSGQPQHF
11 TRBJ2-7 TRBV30 CAWSGGPEQYF
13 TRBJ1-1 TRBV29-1 CSASDRGNTEAFF
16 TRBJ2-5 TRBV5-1 CASSLWAQGAQETQYF
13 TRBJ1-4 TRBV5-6 CASSFSIGEKLFF
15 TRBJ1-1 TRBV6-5 CASSYIGAANTEAFF